The 17 T cell receptor beta chains presented below share a single source sample, sequenced in a study of CD8 T cells in Susac syndrome. RNA was extracted with the RNeasy kit, and a quantity of roughly 0.5 to 1 ug was reverse transcribed using random hexamers. TCRdb analysed the immunoSEQ multiplex PCR reads with MiXCR anew, one entry per CDR3 protein. The profile shows 200,000 to 250,000 distinct CDR3 sequences, nearly 97% of them singletons. The specimen sequenced was CD4+ T cells from PBMCs. The source of these receptors is a human donor with multiple sclerosis.

The J gene is TRBJ2-3, the V gene TRBV29-1; 12 bases agree with TRBD2. The CDR3 totals 14 residues. The J segment lost 7 bases and the V segment lost 6 bases, leaving 8 bases of the junction unmatched. The germline V gene has CDR1 SQVTM and CDR2 ANQGSEA. The CDR3 loop is CSVGTSGLGNTQYF. The CDR3 DNA reads TGCAGCGTGGGGACTAGCGGGCTAGGAAATACGCAGTATTTT.

A single count supports this clonotype. The rearrangement joins TRBV5-6 to TRBJ2-7; 7 bases are a match to TRBD1. The CDR3 loop spans 13 amino acids. Per germline, CDR1 SGHDT and CDR2 YYEEEE. V was pared by 3 bases and J by 4 bases, with 4 bases of the junction left unmatched. The CDR3 loop is CASSYRDSYEQYF. Written as DNA, the CDR3 is TGTGCCAGCAGCTACCGGGACAGTTACGAGCAGTACTTC.

The rearrangement links TRBV7-2 to TRBJ2-7, with 10 bases fitting TRBD1. J was trimmed by 2 bases and V by 10 bases; bases with no gene match: 17. The CDR3 extends over 17 amino acids. The germline CDR1 and CDR2 sequences are SGHTA and FQGNSA. CDR3 sequence reads: CATAPTGQGKGAYEQYF. DNA of the CDR3: TGTGCCACAGCCCCCACGGGACAGGGGAAGGGAGCCTACGAGCAGTACTTC. The full variable domain, rest sourced from reference TRBV7-2 and TRBJ2-7, is GAGVSQSPSNKVTEKGKDVELRCDPISGHTALYWYRQSLGQGLEFLIYFQGNSAPDKSGLPSDRFSAERTGGSVSTLTIQRTQQEDSAVYLCATAPTGQGKGAYEQYFGPGTRLTVT.

The rearrangement links TRBV24-1 to TRBJ1-2; D is uncertain. CDR1 is KGHDR, CDR2 SFDVKD, per germline. With 5 bases removed from V and 8 bases from J, the gap between germline ends came to 8 bases. The CDR3 sequence is 11 residues long. This CDR3 is CATSAGSGYTF. For the CDR3, the DNA is TGTGCCACCAGTGCTGGGAGCGGCTACACCTTC.

The rearrangement uses TRBV7-9 and TRBJ1-5; tentative D call: TRBD1 (5 bases). The CDR3 loop spans 15 amino acids. V gave up 0 bases and J gave up 4 bases, with 10 bases separating them. CDR1 SEHNR and CDR2 FQNEAQ come from the germline V gene (reference sequence). The CDR3 region has the DNA TGTGCCAGCAGCTTAGCGATGGGGGGGAATCAGCCCCAGCATTTT. This sequence encodes CASSLAMGGNQPQHF.

The rearrangement uses TRBV20-1 and TRBJ1-1, with a possible D match to TRBD1 (5 bases). Trimming cost V 5 bases and J 4 bases, with 11 bases left between them. Germline CDR1 and CDR2: DFQATT and SNEGSKA (reference sequence). The CDR3 length is 12 residues. CDR3 DNA sequence: TGCAGTGCTTCCTTGGGGGGCACTGAAGCTTTCTTT. Its protein product is CSASLGGTEAFF.

V gene TRBV20-1 combines with J gene TRBJ2-1; D might be TRBD1 or TRBD2, each matching 5 bases. Germline V gene lookup returns CDR1 DFQATT and CDR2 SNEGSKA (reference sequence). V lost 1 base, J lost 6 bases, and 10 bases lay in between. CDR3 length equals 13 residues. The CDR3 sequence is CSARVPGRNEQFF. DNA of the CDR3: TGCAGTGCTAGAGTCCCGGGACGCAATGAGCAGTTCTTC.

The rearrangement joins TRBV3-1 to TRBJ2-5; the match to TRBD2 covers 8 bases. V lost 0 bases to trimming and J lost 5 bases; unmatched junction nucleotides: 8. Per germline, CDR1 LGHDT and CDR2 YNNKEL (reference sequence). The CDR3 length is 16 residues. CDR3 DNA sequence: TGTGCCAGCAGCCAAGATGGACGGGGGGGCTTGGAGACCCAGTACTTC. It specifies CASSQDGRGGLETQYF.

This clonotype appeared a single time. The CDR3: CSARESGFRQYF. The CDR3 nucleotides are TGCAGTGCTAGAGAATCAGGGTTCAGGCAGTACTTC. This chain connects TRBV20-1 to TRBJ2-7, with D perhaps matching TRBD1 (5 bases). V was shortened by 0 bases and J by 9 bases, with 12 bases between the two germline ends. CDR1 is DFQATT and CDR2 is SNEGSKA in the germline V gene (reference sequence). The CDR3 sequence is 12 residues long.

This chain joins TRBV30 and TRBJ1-4; 7 nucleotides agree with TRBD1. Trimming removed 0 bases from V and 7 bases from J; junction bases left unmatched: 8. CDR3 length: 15 amino acids. CDR1 is GTSNPN and CDR2 is SVGIG in the germline V gene (reference sequence). Here the CDR3 reads CAWSVGGGAGEKLFF. As DNA, the CDR3 is TGTGCCTGGAGTGTTGGAGGGGGCGCGGGTGAAAAACTGTTTTTT.

The rearrangement links TRBV27 to TRBJ1-2; D is undetermined. In germline, CDR1 is MNHEY, CDR2 SMNVEV (reference sequence). This CDR3 is 13 amino acids long. Deletions cut 5 bases from V and 8 bases from J, with 15 bases between. In DNA, the CDR3 is TGTGCCAGCAGTCAACGCTTCGCCCAGGGCTACACCTTC. Its translation: CASSQRFAQGYTF.

This chain joins TRBV3-1 and TRBJ2-5, with no clear D. Trimming removed 1 base at V and 6 bases at J, with 21 bases between. The CDR3 covers 17 residues. In germline, CDR1 is LGHDT, CDR2 YNNKEL (reference sequence). The CDR3 reads CASSQAEEALVRKTQYF. The CDR3, as DNA: TGTGCCAGCAGCCAAGCTGAAGAGGCGCTGGTCAGGAAGACCCAGTACTTC.

V gene TRBV6-5 combines with J gene TRBJ1-4; TRBD1 is a possible D gene (5 bases). The ends were cut back, 0 bases at V and 11 bases at J, with 16 bases in the middle. This CDR3 is 15 amino acids long. CDR1 MNHEY and CDR2 SVGAGI come from the germline V gene. The CDR3 protein is CASSYSFVGGGKLFF. The CDR3 region has the DNA TGTGCCAGCAGTTACTCTTTTGTTGGGGGGGGGAAACTGTTTTTT.

V is TRBV27 and J is TRBJ1-2; the match to TRBD1 covers 8 bases. The germline V gene has CDR1 MNHEY and CDR2 SMNVEV (reference sequence). V was clipped by 6 bases and J by 5 bases; unmatched bases: 11. CDR3 size: 15 residues. The CDR3 DNA is TGTGCCAGCAGCCCGGGGGACAGGATTTTTTATGGCTACACCTTC. It is translated as CASSPGDRIFYGYTF.

This rearrangement joins TRBV20-1 to TRBJ1-5; a weak D match, TRBD1 (5 bases). CDR1 and CDR2 (germline): DFQATT, SNEGSKA (reference sequence). The CDR3 contains 14 residues. The ends were cut back, 3 bases at V and 9 bases at J, with 18 bases in the middle. The CDR3 coding sequence is TGCAGTGCTAGTATCGGGACGGTCCAAGGGCCCCAGCATTTT. This sequence encodes CSASIGTVQGPQHF.

The CDR3 nucleotides are TGTGCCTGGAGTGTACGGGCTAGCGTCAAGTACTACGAGCAGTACTTC. The encoded protein is CAWSVRASVKYYEQYF. The chain combines TRBV30 with TRBJ2-7; the D gene is possibly TRBD2 (6 bases). Trimming removed 0 bases from V and 3 bases from J, with 18 bases in between. This CDR3 has 16 residues. CDR1 and CDR2 from the germline V gene are GTSNPN and SVGIG (reference sequence). The full variable domain, its missing parts supplied by reference TRBV30 and TRBJ2-7, is SQTIHQWPATLVQPVGSPLSLECTVEGTSNPNLYWYRQAAGRGLQLLFYSVGIGQISSEVPQNLSASRPQDRQFILSSKKLLLSDSGFYLCAWSVRASVKYYEQYFGPGTRLTVT.

The chain has TRBV7-9 and TRBJ2-1; 11 positions match TRBD2. The V gene end was trimmed by 4 bases and the J gene end by 3 bases; junction bases not matched to a gene: 8. This CDR3 has 17 residues. The germline CDR1 and CDR2 sequences are SEHNR and FQNEAQ (reference sequence). CDR3 sequence: CASSYSGRASSYNEQFF. The DNA for the CDR3 is TGTGCCAGCAGCTATAGCGGGAGGGCCTCTAGCTACAATGAGCAGTTCTTC.